The rows below give T cell receptor beta chains drawn from one sample of a study of blood T cell repertoires in COVID-19. Produced via immunoSEQ multiplex PCR; TCRdb's table is partial and in-frame only. The sample yields a few hundred thousand clones, 70% to 90% seen once. Sequencing input: peripheral blood. The receptor source for this set is a man between 18 and 29 years old with active or convalescent COVID-19. Each CDR3 is given with its conserved first and last residue. Each record gives: clone size, J gene, D gene, V gene, CDR3 protein, CDR3 DNA. D genes are given only for firm matches. Size is stated for part of the rows, as once, few or many counts, or as a class when the clone is expanded.

. TRBJ2-5 TRBD2 TRBV11-3 CASSPTGGLETQYF TGTGCCAGCAGCCCGACGGGGGGGCTTGAGACCCAGTACTTC
. TRBJ1-2 . TRBV6-2/TRBV6-3 CASSYLWALYGYTF TGTGCCAGCAGTTACCTCTGGGCCCTCTATGGCTACACCTTC
. TRBJ1-3 . TRBV28 CASSVPAGTSGNTIYF TGTGCCAGCAGTGTCCCCGCAGGAACTTCTGGAAACACCATATATTTT
once TRBJ2-3 . TRBV2 CASTHGYGTDTQYF TGTGCCAGCACCCACGGTTATGGCACAGATACGCAGTATTTT
. TRBJ2-1 . TRBV27 CASSLGGATSYNEQFF TGTGCCAGCAGTTTGGGCGGGGCGACCTCCTACAATGAGCAGTTCTTC
. TRBJ1-1 . TRBV6-5 CASSPTRGTEAFF TGTGCCAGCAGTCCTACCAGGGGAACTGAAGCTTTCTTT
. TRBJ1-6 . TRBV5-1 CASSLGGLGSPLHF TGCGCCAGCAGCTTGGGAGGGCTCGGTTCACCCCTCCACTTT
. TRBJ2-3 TRBD1 TRBV5-6 CASSSPQGSTDTQYF TGTGCCAGCAGTAGCCCACAGGGGAGCACAGATACGCAGTATTTT
. TRBJ1-2 TRBD1 TRBV12-3/TRBV12-4 CASSFRQGDGYTF TGTGCCAGCAGTTTCCGGCAGGGGGATGGCTACACCTTC
few TRBJ2-5 TRBD1 TRBV20-1 CSADRGETQYF TGCAGTGCAGACAGGGGGGAGACCCAGTACTTC
. TRBJ2-3 . TRBV18 CASSPGAGDTQYF TGTGCCAGCTCACCAGGTGCCGGAGATACGCAGTATTTT
once TRBJ2-7 . TRBV10-2 CASSETGYYEQYF TGCGCCAGCAGTGAGACGGGGTACTACGAGCAGTACTTC
. TRBJ1-2 . TRBV6-6 CASSYPQGDGYTF TGTGCCAGCAGTTACCCGCAAGGGGATGGCTACACCTTC
. TRBJ2-7 . TRBV20-1 CSAPTGDEQYF TGCAGTGCTCCGACGGGGGACGAGCAGTACTTC
. TRBJ1-1 . TRBV2 CASRQGVLEAFF TGTGCCAGCAGACAGGGAGTACTTGAAGCTTTCTTT
. TRBJ2-5 . TRBV7-7 CASSLRSSGQETQYF TGTGCCAGCAGCTTACGTAGTAGCGGCCAAGAGACCCAGTACTTC
. TRBJ2-5 . TRBV14 CASSLLDPAKETQYF TGTGCCAGCAGCCTCCTAGATCCGGCTAAGGAGACCCAGTACTTC
. TRBJ2-5 TRBD1 TRBV5-5 CASSIPTGTQETQYF TGTGCCAGCAGCATCCCGACAGGGACCCAAGAGACCCAGTACTTC
. TRBJ2-7 . TRBV2 CASSNTGYEQYF TGTGCCAGCAGTAATACAGGTTACGAGCAGTACTTC
. TRBJ2-2 . TRBV18 CASSLQTGGITGELFF TGTGCCAGCTCACTCCAAACTGGGGGGATCACCGGGGAGCTGTTTTTT
. TRBJ2-1 TRBD2 TRBV15 CATSPRTSGRSNEQFF TGTGCCACCAGCCCCCGGACTAGCGGGAGAAGTAATGAGCAGTTCTTC
. TRBJ2-1 TRBD2 TRBV11-1 CASSLVPGGTSGEQFF TGTGCCAGCAGCTTAGTGCCGGGGGGGACTAGCGGAGAGCAGTTCTTC
once TRBJ2-1 TRBD2 TRBV5-1 CASSLDVAGGYNEQFF TGCGCCAGCAGCTTGGATGTGGCGGGGGGGTACAATGAGCAGTTCTTC
. TRBJ1-2 TRBD1 TRBV28 CASRERGADRGRRGYTF TGTGCCAGCAGGGAAAGGGGGGCTGACAGGGGACGACGAGGCTACACCTTC
. TRBJ2-1 . TRBV10-3 CAATGTTSRSYNEQFF TGTGCCGCGACAGGAACGACTAGCCGTTCCTACAATGAGCAGTTCTTC
. TRBJ2-1 TRBD2 TRBV7-3 CASSSLAGTSGRAINEQFF TGTGCCAGCAGCTCCTTGGCGGGGACTAGCGGGAGGGCAATCAATGAGCAGTTCTTC
. TRBJ2-5 TRBD2 TRBV10-3 CATRTSGRQETQYF TGTGCCACTCGGACTAGCGGGAGGCAAGAGACCCAGTACTTC
once TRBJ2-7 . TRBV20-1 CSAYRNYEQYF TGCAGTGCTTACAGGAACTACGAGCAGTACTTC
once TRBJ2-1 TRBD1 TRBV7-3 CASSYGTGNEQFF TGTGCCAGCAGCTACGGGACAGGGAATGAGCAGTTCTTC
. TRBJ2-7 TRBD2 TRBV27 CASSLAGQPSYEQYF TGTGCCAGCAGTCTAGCGGGACAACCTTCCTACGAGCAGTACTTC
. TRBJ2-7 TRBD1 TRBV6-2/TRBV6-3 CASSYSPDRSKSF TGTGCCAGCAGTTACTCACCGGACAGGTCGAAAAGCTTC
. TRBJ1-4 TRBD1 TRBV7-2 CASSPLQGAEKLFF TGTGCCAGCAGCCCACTACAGGGGGCTGAAAAACTGTTTTTT
once TRBJ1-2 . TRBV5-1 CASSLGQMTGMGYTF TGCGCCAGCAGCTTGGGACAGATGACAGGCATGGGCTACACCTTC
. TRBJ1-1 . TRBV4-3 CASSQDRVGPKNTEAFF TGCGCCAGCAGCCAAGATCGTGTTGGCCCAAAGAACACTGAAGCTTTCTTT
. TRBJ2-2 TRBD2 TRBV28 CASSLFLAGAAGTGELFF TGTGCCAGCAGTTTATTTCTAGCGGGAGCTGCTGGCACCGGGGAGCTGTTTTTT
. TRBJ2-1 . TRBV28 CASSPPASSYNEQFF TGTGCCAGCAGTCCACCAGCGAGCTCCTACAATGAGCAGTTCTTC
. TRBJ2-3 . TRBV12-3/TRBV12-4 CASSPLGADTQYF TGTGCCAGCAGCCCTCTAGGAGCAGATACGCAGTATTTT
. TRBJ1-6 . TRBV15 CATSRDPAGYNSPLHF TGTGCCACCAGCAGAGATCCGGCAGGGTATAATTCACCCCTCCACTTT
. TRBJ2-2 TRBD2 TRBV9 CASSTLAGVQTGELFF TGTGCCAGCAGCACCCTAGCGGGGGTACAGACCGGGGAGCTGTTTTTT
. TRBJ2-1 . TRBV21-1 CASSKVLAGTRNEQFF TGTGCCAGCAGCAAAGTTCTGGCAGGGACTCGGAATGAGCAGTTCTTC
. TRBJ2-1 TRBD2 TRBV5-1 CASSRLLAGGHGEQFF TGCGCCAGCAGCCGCCTACTAGCGGGGGGGCATGGTGAGCAGTTCTTC
. TRBJ2-1 TRBD2 TRBV5-4 CASSRTWTSAYNEQFF TGTGCCAGCAGCCGTACATGGACTAGCGCCTACAATGAGCAGTTCTTC
. TRBJ1-1 . TRBV30 CAWSTGPVNTEAFF TGTGCCTGGAGTACAGGGCCGGTGAACACTGAAGCTTTCTTT
. TRBJ2-1 TRBD2 TRBV3-1/TRBV3-2 CASSQAARRLAGHNEQFF TGTGCCAGCAGCCAAGCCGCCCGGCGCCTAGCGGGGCACAATGAGCAGTTCTTC
. TRBJ2-7 TRBD1 TRBV7-6 CASSPGQGTSYEQYF TGTGCCAGCAGCCCCGGACAGGGGACCTCCTACGAGCAGTACTTC
. TRBJ2-2 TRBD2 TRBV28 CASGTSGNTGELFF TGTGCCAGTGGGACTAGCGGAAACACCGGGGAGCTGTTTTTT
. TRBJ2-3 . TRBV6-2/TRBV6-3 CASSRRLVVDTQYF TGTGCCAGCAGCCGCCGACTAGTCGTAGATACGCAGTATTTT
. TRBJ1-1 . TRBV27 CASSFTYTGRRSEAFF TGTGCCAGCTCTTTTACCTATACAGGCCGAAGGAGTGAAGCTTTCTTT
. TRBJ1-4 TRBD1 TRBV7-9 CASSLKGARTNEKLFF TGTGCCAGCAGCTTAAAGGGGGCGCGAACTAATGAAAAACTGTTTTTT
few TRBJ1-2 TRBD1 TRBV9 CASSPGQGSLGGYTF TGTGCCAGCAGCCCGGGACAGGGTTCCCTCGGCGGCTACACCTTC
. TRBJ1-3 . TRBV7-2 CASSLERTRPHTIYF TGTGCCAGCAGCTTAGAGAGGACAAGGCCGCACACCATATATTTT
. TRBJ1-1 TRBD1 TRBV29-1 CSVGTGANTEAFF TGCAGCGTAGGGACAGGGGCGAACACTGAAGCTTTCTTT
. TRBJ2-3 . TRBV9 CASSQRLDQSTDTQYF TGTGCCAGCAGCCAACGACTAGACCAGAGCACAGATACGCAGTATTTT
once TRBJ1-2 . TRBV24-1 CATSETGTDGYTF TGTGCCACCAGTGAAACAGGGACGGACGGCTACACCTTC
. TRBJ1-2 . TRBV21-1 CATFPQTVCYGYTF TGTGCCACCTTCCCCCAGACAGTCTGCTATGGCTACACCTTC
few TRBJ2-2 TRBD1 TRBV10-2 CASSYDRGSGGELFF TGCGCCAGCAGCTACGACAGGGGGTCGGGTGGGGAGCTGTTTTTT
few TRBJ1-3 . TRBV3-1/TRBV3-2 CASSQTGGTGNTIYF TGTGCCAGCAGCCAAACTGGGGGCACTGGAAACACCATATATTTT
. TRBJ2-2 TRBD1 TRBV2 CASSEALPAGRTDRGGNTGELFF TGTGCCAGCAGTGAAGCGCTTCCAGCGGGCCGCACGGACAGGGGAGGTAACACCGGGGAGCTGTTTTTT